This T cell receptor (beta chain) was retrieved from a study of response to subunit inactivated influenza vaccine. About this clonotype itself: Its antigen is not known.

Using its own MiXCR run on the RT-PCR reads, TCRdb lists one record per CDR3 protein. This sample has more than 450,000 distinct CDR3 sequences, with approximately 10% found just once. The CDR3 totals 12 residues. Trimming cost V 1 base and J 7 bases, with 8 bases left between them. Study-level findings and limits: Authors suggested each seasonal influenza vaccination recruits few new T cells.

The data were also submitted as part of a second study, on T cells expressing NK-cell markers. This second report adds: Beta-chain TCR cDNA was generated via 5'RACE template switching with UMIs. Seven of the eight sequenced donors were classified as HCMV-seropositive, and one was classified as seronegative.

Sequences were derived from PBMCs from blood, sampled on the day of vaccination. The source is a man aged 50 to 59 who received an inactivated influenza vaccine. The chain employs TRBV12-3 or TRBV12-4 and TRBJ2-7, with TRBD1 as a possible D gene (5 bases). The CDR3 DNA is TGTGCCAGCAGTTTAGGTAGGACAGAGCAGTACTTC. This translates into CASSLGRTEQYF.